These 29 T cell receptor beta chains were sequenced from one sample in a study of blood T cell repertoires in COVID-19. This table comes from immunoSEQ multiplex PCR, and its TCRdb copy is limited to in-frame clones, with some not included. The sample shows about 220,000 clones, about 88% of them seen only once. Source material: PBMCs or T cells enriched from blood (not recorded which). All receptors come from a woman aged 25 to 39 who had recovered from COVID-19.

The V gene is TRBV7-8, the J gene TRBJ2-1, with D perhaps matching TRBD2 (7 bases). V was cut by 5 bases and J by 16 bases, with 24 bases left in between. CDR3 length equals 14 residues. CDR1 is SGHVS, CDR2 FQNEAQ, per germline. The chain's CDR3 is CASSPQPTGRGFFF. CDR3 DNA: TGTGCCAGCAGCCCCCAGCCCACAGGGAGGGGGTTTTTCTTC.

The rearrangement joins TRBV5-1 to TRBJ1-6, with no clear D. This CDR3 spans 14 amino acids. Germline loops: CDR1 SGHRS, CDR2 YFSETQ. Trimming took 0 bases from V and 9 from J, leaving 10 bases between them. The DNA of the CDR3 is TGCGCCAGCAGCTTGGACACCCGTGGTTCACCCCTCCACTTT. Translation: CASSLDTRGSPLHF.

The chain employs TRBV7-3 and TRBJ2-1, with 7 bases identical to TRBD2. Germline loops: CDR1 SGHTA, CDR2 FQGTGA. This CDR3 is built from 15 residues. The V gene end was trimmed by 2 bases and the J gene end by 3 bases; junction bases not matched to a gene: 4. CDR3 region: CASSLGRVGYNEQFF. Written as DNA, the CDR3 is TGTGCCAGCAGCTTAGGGAGGGTGGGCTACAATGAGCAGTTCTTC.

In this sample, this clone turned up a few times. The gene calls are TRBV2 and TRBJ1-2, with a weak D call TRBD1 (5 bases). V was pared by 9 bases and J by 5 bases, with 19 bases between. The V gene's germline CDR1 is SNHLY and CDR2 FYNNEI. The CDR3 covers 14 residues. For the CDR3, the DNA is TGTGCCAGACTAAGGACACCTCAAGTGTATGGCTACACCTTC. This codes for CARLRTPQVYGYTF.

The rearrangement links TRBV19 to TRBJ1-6, with TRBD1 identical over 7 bases. The germline gives CDR1 LNHDA, CDR2 SQIVND (reference sequence). With V trimmed by 3 bases and J by 10 bases, 3 bases remained unmatched. This CDR3 region has 13 residues. For the CDR3, the DNA is TGTGCCAGTAGTATTGACAGGGAGTCACCCCTCCACTTT. Encoded protein: CASSIDRESPLHF.

This rearrangement joins TRBV5-6 to TRBJ1-3; TRBD1 might be the D (5 bases). With 2 bases removed from V and 0 bases from J, the gap between germline ends came to 12 bases. Germline CDR1 is SGHDT and CDR2 is YYEEEE. This CDR3 comprises 16 residues. CDR3 protein: CASSFSWTYSGNTIYF. CDR3 bases: TGTGCCAGCAGCTTTTCGTGGACATACTCTGGAAACACCATATATTTT. The whole variable domain, filled in from reference TRBV5-6 and TRBJ1-3, reads DAGVTQSPTHLIKTRGQQVTLRCSPKSGHDTVSWYQQALGQGPQFIFQYYEEEERQRGNFPDRFSGHQFPNYSSELNVNALLLGDSALYLCASSFSWTYSGNTIYFGEGSWLTVV.

The chain employs TRBV3-1 (or the pseudogene TRBV3-2) and TRBJ1-2; 11 positions agree with TRBD1. The germline gives CDR1 LGHDT, CDR2 YNNKEL (reference sequence). V lost 1 base and J lost 4; bases outside the gene matches: 8. This CDR3 comprises 17 residues. CDR3 in amino acids: CASSQGWTGGGSYGYTF. The CDR3, as DNA: TGTGCCAGCAGCCAAGGTTGGACAGGGGGCGGGAGCTATGGCTACACCTTC.

This sequence joins TRBV27 and TRBJ2-5, with 13 nucleotides matching TRBD2. The CDR3 has 14 amino acids. Germline V CDR1 and CDR2: MNHEY, SMNVEV (reference sequence). V was pared by 6 bases and J by 6 bases, with 4 bases of the junction left unmatched. CDR3 sequence: CASSPGTSGKTQYF. In DNA, the CDR3 is TGTGCCAGCAGCCCTGGGACTAGCGGGAAGACCCAGTACTTC.

The count of this clone is one. The chain carries TRBV6-2 or TRBV6-3 and TRBJ1-2; D is unclear. The germline gives CDR1 MNHEY, CDR2 SVGEGT. V lost 5 bases and J lost 4, with 14 bases in between. The CDR3 has 14 amino acids. The CDR3 reads CASSTDSPGYGYTF. The CDR3 DNA reads as TGTGCCAGCAGTACCGACTCGCCGGGCTATGGCTACACCTTC.

The gene calls are TRBV3-1 (or the pseudogene TRBV3-2) and TRBJ1-2; D gene unclear. Germline V gene lookup returns CDR1 LGHDT and CDR2 YNNKEL (reference sequence). V dropped 0 bases and J dropped 2 bases, with 13 bases sitting between them. This CDR3 has 16 residues. CDR3 coding DNA: TGTGCCAGCAGCCAAGATGATTTAAGAGCCAACTATGGCTACACCTTC. The encoded protein is CASSQDDLRANYGYTF.

The chain combines TRBV6-1 with TRBJ1-6; D perhaps matches TRBD1 (6 bases). The V end was cut by 3 bases, the J end by 9 bases, with 15 bases between. Germline assignment: CDR1 MNHNS and CDR2 SASEGT. This CDR3 contains 15 residues. The CDR3: CASSDMVGGASPLHF. DNA for the CDR3: TGTGCCAGCAGTGATATGGTTGGGGGCGCTTCACCCCTCCACTTT.

This chain connects TRBV29-1 to TRBJ1-2, with D maybe TRBD1 (5 bases). Trimming removed 5 bases from V and 6 bases from J, with 13 bases in between. The CDR3 has 12 amino acids. Germline CDR1 reads SQVTM; CDR2 reads ANQGSEA. The CDR3 coding sequence is TGCAGCGTTTCTCAGGGTAGTGATGGCTACACCTTC. Its protein is CSVSQGSDGYTF.

This sequence joins TRBV7-2 and TRBJ2-1; maybe TRBD1 (5 bases). The CDR3 extends over 17 amino acids. Trimming stripped 1 base from V and 2 bases from J, with 15 bases between. The germline V gene has CDR1 SGHTA and CDR2 FQGNSA. The CDR3 nucleotides read TGTGCCAGCAGCTTAGGGGTGGGGCGCCAAACCTACAATGAGCAGTTCTTC. Translating it yields CASSLGVGRQTYNEQFF.

The J gene is TRBJ1-4, the V gene TRBV5-6; TRBD1 is a possible D gene (6 bases). Germline V gene lookup returns CDR1 SGHDT and CDR2 YYEEEE. The CDR3 runs 17 residues. With 0 bases removed from V and 5 bases from J, the gap between germline ends came to 17 bases. This CDR3 is CASSLEVVRGGNEKLFF. The CDR3 DNA is TGTGCCAGCAGCTTGGAGGTCGTCAGGGGTGGAAATGAAAAACTGTTTTTT.

The rearrangement uses TRBV5-1 and TRBJ1-1; D is uncertain. This CDR3 contains 16 residues. CDR1 and CDR2 (germline): SGHRS, YFSETQ. V was shortened by 4 bases and J by 5 bases, with 21 bases between the two germline ends. The CDR3 spells CASSTSAVGVRTEAFF. The DNA of the CDR3 is TGCGCCAGCAGCACTTCGGCGGTCGGGGTTCGGACTGAAGCTTTCTTT.

The chain is built from TRBV6-5 and TRBJ1-5, with D perhaps TRBD1 (6 bases). Between the trimmed V and J ends, which lost 5 bases and 6 bases, there was a span of 17 bases. Germline V gene sequence: CDR1 MNHEY, CDR2 SVGAGI. The CDR3 consists of 15 residues. Here the CDR3 DNA reads TGTGCCAGCAGTCGTACAGGGAGTTTAAGTCAGCCCCAGCATTTT. Amino acid sequence: CASSRTGSLSQPQHF.

The rearrangement links TRBV18 to TRBJ1-6; 8 bases are shared with TRBD1. Trimming removed 6 bases from V and 0 bases from J; junction bases left unmatched: 7. The CDR3 is 17 residues long. Germline V lookup: CDR1 KGHSH, CDR2 LQKENI. The CDR3 nucleotides read TGTGCCAGCTCCCCTCGACAGGGGAGCTCCTATAATTCACCCCTCCACTTT. Encoded protein: CASSPRQGSSYNSPLHF.

This clone was seen once. The CDR3 here is CASSVATGRETQYF. CDR3 bases: TGTGCCAGCAGCGTAGCTACAGGGAGAGAGACCCAGTACTTC. J is TRBJ2-5 and V is TRBV9; D might be TRBD1 (6 bases). CDR1 and CDR2 (germline): SGDLS, YYNGEE. Trimming took 0 bases from V and 4 from J, leaving 10 bases between them. The CDR3 spans 14 residues.

This clone was detected only once. The chain combines TRBV4-3 with TRBJ2-2, with 11 bases fitting TRBD1. The ends lost 3 bases at V and 4 bases at J; junction bases unmatched: 1. The CDR3 covers 15 residues. Per germline, CDR1 LGHNA and CDR2 YSLEER. The CDR3 is CASSQDRGLTGELFF. DNA for the CDR3: TGCGCCAGCAGCCAGGACAGGGGGCTCACCGGGGAGCTGTTTTTT.

The chain recombines TRBV7-9 with TRBJ1-6; D ambiguous. CDR1 is SEHNR and CDR2 is FQNEAQ in the germline V gene (reference sequence). This CDR3 spans 13 amino acids. The V and J ends lost 1 base and 9 bases respectively, with 7 bases between them. CDR3 protein: CASSLGAGSPLHF. CDR3 DNA sequence: TGTGCCAGCAGCTTAGGGGCTGGTTCACCCCTCCACTTT.

V usage is TRBV9 and J usage is TRBJ2-1; D ambiguous. The germline V gene encodes CDR1 SGDLS and CDR2 YYNGEE. V gave up 0 bases and J gave up 3 bases, with 10 bases separating them. The CDR3 sequence is 15 residues long. DNA of the CDR3: TGTGCCAGCAGCGTAGGGAACAGTTACTACAATGAGCAGTTCTTC. Translated: CASSVGNSYYNEQFF.

The rearrangement uses TRBV28 and TRBJ2-1, with TRBD2 matching 9 bases. V shed 7 bases, J shed 7 bases, and the junction held 14 bases outside the gene matches. In germline, CDR1 is MDHEN, CDR2 SYDVKM. The CDR3 consists of 16 residues. CDR3: CASTVSRGGGPNEQFF. DNA for the CDR3: TGTGCCAGCACCGTATCGCGGGGGGGCGGCCCAAATGAGCAGTTCTTC.

J is TRBJ1-3 and V is TRBV3-1 (or the pseudogene TRBV3-2); TRBD1 aligns across 7 bases. CDR1 LGHDT and CDR2 YNNKEL come from the germline V gene (reference sequence). The ends lost 2 bases at V and 5 bases at J; junction bases unmatched: 21. The length of the CDR3 is 20 residues. CDR3 in amino acids: CASSQPKNRGKQVVRNTIYF. CDR3 coding DNA: TGTGCCAGCAGCCAACCAAAGAACAGGGGAAAGCAAGTAGTGAGAAACACCATATATTTT.

This clone has only a few counts. This chain connects TRBV4-2 to TRBJ1-3; TRBD1 might be the D (5 bases). Germline V gives CDR1 LGHNA, CDR2 YNFKEQ. Deletions cut 0 bases from V and 8 bases from J, with 14 bases between. The CDR3 extends over 15 amino acids. DNA for the CDR3: TGTGCCAGCAGCCAAGATCAGGGAACGATATACACCATATATTTT. Its protein is CASSQDQGTIYTIYF.

DNA of the CDR3: TGTGCCAGCAGTCGTACAGGGAAAGAAGCTTTCTTT. Translated, it gives CASSRTGKEAFF. The chain couples TRBV6-5 to TRBJ1-1; D possibly corresponds to TRBD1 (6 bases). Germline-derived CDR1 and CDR2 are MNHEY and SVGAGI. The CDR3 has 12 amino acids. V lost 5 bases, J lost 8 bases, and 12 bases lay in between.

V and J are TRBV3-1 (or the pseudogene TRBV3-2) and TRBJ2-5, with TRBD2 matching over 8 bases. V trimming: 2 bases; J trimming: 2 bases; junction bases outside the gene matches: 7. The CDR3 is 16 amino acids. CDR1 LGHDT and CDR2 YNNKEL come from the germline V gene (reference sequence). The CDR3 spells CASSQRQRGKQETQYF. In DNA, the CDR3 is TGTGCCAGCAGCCAACGCCAGCGGGGGAAACAAGAGACCCAGTACTTC.

The chain is built from TRBV4-1 and TRBJ1-2; no firm D call. The ends were cut back, 4 bases at V and 6 bases at J, with 12 bases in the middle. Per germline, CDR1 MGHRA and CDR2 YSYEKL. CDR3 length: 13 residues. The CDR3 nucleotides are TGCGCCAGCAGCCTGGGGAGGTCGGATGGCTACACCTTC. Protein sequence: CASSLGRSDGYTF.

A single count supports this clone. This rearrangement joins TRBV6-5 to TRBJ1-5, with D possibly being TRBD1 (6 bases). Trimming stripped 4 bases from V and 1 base from J, with 14 bases between. Germline V CDR1 and CDR2: MNHEY, SVGAGI. The CDR3 has 16 amino acids. CDR3 in DNA: TGTGCCAGCAGTTCTACAGGGTCCGCGAGCAATCAGCCCCAGCATTTT. It encodes CASSSTGSASNQPQHF.

The chain joins TRBV28 to TRBJ1-6; TRBD1 aligns across 10 bases. The CDR3 is made up of 16 amino acids. CDR1 and CDR2 (germline): MDHEN, SYDVKM. The junction had 11 bases not matched to a gene; V was cut back by 5 bases and J by 10 bases. CDR3 sequence: CASSPPTGTGASPLHF. CDR3 bases: TGTGCCAGCAGTCCGCCAACCGGGACAGGGGCCTCACCCCTCCACTTT.